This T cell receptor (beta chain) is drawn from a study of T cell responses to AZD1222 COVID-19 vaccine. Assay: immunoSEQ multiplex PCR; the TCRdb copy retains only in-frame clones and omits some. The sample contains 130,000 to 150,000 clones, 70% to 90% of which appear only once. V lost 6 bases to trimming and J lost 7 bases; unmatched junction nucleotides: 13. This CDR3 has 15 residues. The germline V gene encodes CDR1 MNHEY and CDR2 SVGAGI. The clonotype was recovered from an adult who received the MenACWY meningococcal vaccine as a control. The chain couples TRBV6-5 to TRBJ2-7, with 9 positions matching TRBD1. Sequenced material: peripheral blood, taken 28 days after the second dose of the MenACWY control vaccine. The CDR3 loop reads CASSLQGAASREQYF. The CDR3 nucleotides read TGTGCCAGCAGCCTACAGGGGGCAGCCTCACGTGAGCAGTACTTC.